Each of the 29 T cell receptor beta chains below was sequenced from the same sample in a study of response to subunit inactivated influenza vaccine. TCRdb re-analysed the RT-PCR reads in MiXCR, keeping a single row per CDR3 protein. The sample lists about 780,000 distinct CDR3 sequences; approximately 18% were seen once. The specimen was PBMCs from blood, collected 4 to 6 days after vaccination. These receptor sequences come from a man between 50 and 59 years old who received an inactivated influenza vaccine.

This clonotype was observed a handful of times. The genes are TRBV5-1 and TRBJ2-1, with TRBD2 as a possible D gene (5 bases). The ends were cut back, 1 base at V and 7 bases at J, with 9 bases in the middle. The CDR3 covers 13 residues. The germline gives CDR1 SGHRS, CDR2 YFSETQ. CDR3 protein: CASSLYPGNEQFF. CDR3 DNA: TGCGCCAGCAGCTTGTATCCGGGAAATGAGCAGTTCTTC. Complete variable domain (other parts from reference TRBV5-1 and TRBJ2-1): KAGVTQTPRYLIKTRGQQVTLSCSPISGHRSVSWYQQTPGQGLQFLFEYFSETQRNKGNFPGRFSGRQFSNSRSEMNVSTLELGDSALYLCASSLYPGNEQFFGPGTRLTVL.

The chain uses TRBV10-3 and TRBJ2-1; 15 bases are a match to TRBD2. CDR3 length: 19 amino acids. Germline V CDR1 and CDR2: ENHRY, SYGVKD. After removal of 0 bases from V and 10 bases from J, the junction contained 13 bases not matched to a gene. The CDR3 sequence: CAISESVGSSGTSGREQFF. CDR3 nucleotides: TGTGCCATCAGTGAGTCGGTAGGCAGTTCCGGGACTAGCGGGAGGGAGCAGTTCTTC.

The chain is built from TRBV28 and TRBJ1-1; D is ambiguous. CDR3 length: 14 residues. The V and J ends lost 3 bases and 0 bases respectively, with 8 bases between them. Germline CDR1 MDHEN, CDR2 SYDVKM. The CDR3 region has the DNA TGTGCCAGCAGTTTTAGCGGTTTGAACACTGAAGCTTTCTTT. This translates into CASSFSGLNTEAFF. The entire variable domain, with the rest obtained from reference TRBV28 and TRBJ1-1, is as follows: DVKVTQSSRYLVKRTGEKVFLECVQDMDHENMFWYRQDPGLGLRLIYFSYDVKMKEKGDIPEGYSVSREKKERFSLILESASTNQTSMYLCASSFSGLNTEAFFGQGTRLTVV.

The chain carries TRBV7-9 and TRBJ2-1; D not certain. The V gene lost 4 bases and the J gene lost 7 bases, with 8 bases spanning the gap. The CDR3 totals 12 residues. CDR1 is SEHNR, CDR2 FQNEAQ, per germline (reference sequence). CDR3 region: CASSSQRNEQFF. DNA of the CDR3: TGTGCCAGCAGCTCCCAGAGGAATGAGCAGTTCTTC.

This clonotype was seen only a few times. The gene calls are TRBV20-1 and TRBJ1-5; D not certain. Between the trimmed V and J ends, which lost 1 base and 0 bases, there was a span of 13 bases. The CDR3 is 16 residues long. Looked up from germline, CDR1 is DFQATT and CDR2 is SNEGSKA (reference sequence). CDR3 DNA sequence: TGCAGTGCTAGAGCCCTGCTAGAAGGTAGCAATCAGCCCCAGCATTTT. Amino acid sequence: CSARALLEGSNQPQHF.

V usage is TRBV12-5 and J usage is TRBJ2-1; 8 bases align to TRBD2. From germline, CDR1 is LGHNT and CDR2 FRNRAP. The CDR3 runs to 13 residues. Trimming removed 5 bases from V and 9 bases from J; junction bases left unmatched: 6. CDR3 nucleotides: TGTGCTAGTGGTGGGAGCGGGAGTGGTGAGCAGTTCTTC. This gives the protein CASGGSGSGEQFF. The full variable domain, rest sourced from reference TRBV12-5 and TRBJ2-1, is DARVTQTPRHKVTEMGQEVTMRCQPILGHNTVFWYRQTMMQGLELLAYFRNRAPLDDSGMPKDRFSAEMPDATLATLKIQPSEPRDSAVYFCASGGSGSGEQFFGPGTRLTVL.

V is TRBV6-2 or TRBV6-3 and J is TRBJ1-1; 7 nucleotides line up with TRBD1. The CDR3 has 15 amino acids. In germline, CDR1 is MNHEY, CDR2 SVGEGT. V trimming: 2 bases; J trimming: 0 bases; junction bases outside the gene matches: 3. CDR3 region: CASSYAGQVNTEAFF. In DNA, the CDR3 is TGTGCCAGCAGTTACGCTGGACAGGTGAACACTGAAGCTTTCTTT.

The chain uses TRBV20-1 and TRBJ1-1; weak D call: TRBD1 (6 bases). Germline V gives CDR1 DFQATT, CDR2 SNEGSKA (reference sequence). Trimming pared 5 bases from V and 1 base from J, leaving 17 bases between. The CDR3 covers 15 residues. CDR3 sequence (DNA): TGCAGTGCTGGGGTCGGGACACCTCGGAACACTGAAGCTTTCTTT. Translating it yields CSAGVGTPRNTEAFF.

The rearrangement uses TRBV7-9 and TRBJ2-1; a possible D gene is TRBD1 (5 bases). The CDR3 runs to 16 residues. Germline-derived CDR1 and CDR2 are SEHNR and FQNEAQ (reference sequence). V was trimmed by 5 bases and J by 8 bases, leaving 22 bases between them. As DNA, the CDR3 is TGTGCCAGCAGCCAAGATAGACAGCGATATCGCCATGAGCAGTTCTTC. The encoded protein is CASSQDRQRYRHEQFF.

J is TRBJ1-2 and V is TRBV4-1; D is undetermined. Germline-derived CDR1 and CDR2 are MGHRA and YSYEKL. The CDR3 loop spans 17 amino acids. V was trimmed by 0 bases and J by 0 bases, leaving 14 bases between them. Written as DNA, the CDR3 is TGCGCCAGCAGCCAAGATTCTTCGGCTTATTCTAACTATGGCTACACCTTC. Encoded protein: CASSQDSSAYSNYGYTF.

The chain couples TRBV10-2 to TRBJ2-5; no clear D. Germline V gene data show CDR1 as WSHSY and CDR2 as SAAADI. The CDR3 loop spans 16 amino acids. Trimming shortened V by 6 bases and J by 2 bases, and 19 bases separated the two germline ends. The CDR3 reads CASRGVPKAHQETQYF. The CDR3 DNA is TGCGCCAGCAGAGGAGTACCGAAGGCTCATCAAGAGACCCAGTACTTC.

This clonotype was seen only a few times. J is TRBJ2-3 and V is TRBV20-1; TRBD1 agrees at 7 bases. Germline V gives CDR1 DFQATT, CDR2 SNEGSKA (reference sequence). With V trimmed by 5 bases and J by 2 bases, 4 bases remained unmatched. The length of the CDR3 is 13 residues. The DNA of the CDR3 is TGCAGTGCTTGGGACAGATACACAGATACGCAGTATTTT. Encoded protein: CSAWDRYTDTQYF.

The chain combines TRBV6-1 with TRBJ2-7, with a tentative D call TRBD1 (6 bases). The CDR3 totals 13 residues. The V gene lost 6 bases and the J gene lost 7 bases, with 16 bases spanning the gap. Germline V gene lookup returns CDR1 MNHNS and CDR2 SASEGT. The chain's CDR3 is CASRGQSRGEQYF. CDR3 DNA sequence: TGTGCCAGCAGAGGACAGAGCCGTGGTGAGCAGTACTTC.

The CDR3: CASSTAKASTDTQYF. The CDR3 coding sequence is TGTGCCAGCAGTACAGCGAAGGCTAGCACAGATACGCAGTATTTT. The V call is TRBV28, the J call TRBJ2-3; D is unclear. This CDR3 region has 15 residues. V lost 5 bases, J lost 0 bases, and 12 bases lay in between. CDR1 and CDR2 (germline): MDHEN, SYDVKM. The whole variable domain, remainder taken from reference TRBV28 and TRBJ2-3, is DVKVTQSSRYLVKRTGEKVFLECVQDMDHENMFWYRQDPGLGLRLIYFSYDVKMKEKGDIPEGYSVSREKKERFSLILESASTNQTSMYLCASSTAKASTDTQYFGPGTRLTVL.

The chain uses TRBV6-2 or TRBV6-3 and TRBJ2-1, with 13 bases that match TRBD2. The germline CDR1 and CDR2 sequences are MNHEY and SVGEGT. The CDR3 runs 17 residues. V was clipped by 7 bases and J by 6 bases; unmatched bases: 12. The chain's CDR3 is CASTLLAGGMRVNEQFF. The CDR3 nucleotides read TGTGCCAGCACCCTACTAGCGGGAGGGATGAGGGTCAATGAGCAGTTCTTC.

The genes are TRBV4-3 and TRBJ2-2; 12 positions agree with TRBD2. CDR1 LGHNA and CDR2 YSLEER come from the germline V gene. This CDR3 is 18 amino acids long. Unmatched junction bases numbered 5, after V lost 1 base and J lost 2 bases. The CDR3 sequence is CASSQGWGLAGNTGELFF. The DNA of the CDR3 is TGCGCCAGCAGCCAAGGATGGGGACTAGCGGGCAACACCGGGGAGCTGTTTTTT.

In this sample, this clonotype turned up many times. The CDR3 reads CASSLLEDGQREQYF. The CDR3 nucleotides read TGTGCCAGCAGTTTGTTGGAGGACGGGCAGAGGGAGCAGTACTTC. The V gene is TRBV12-3 or TRBV12-4, the J gene TRBJ2-7, with a tentative D call TRBD2 (5 bases). V lost 3 bases to trimming and J lost 7 bases, with 19 bases between them. This CDR3 comprises 15 residues.

The CDR3 loop is CASSVRQGNNEQFF. In DNA, the CDR3 is TGTGCCAGCAGTGTGAGACAGGGGAACAATGAGCAGTTCTTC. The V gene is TRBV6-4, the J gene TRBJ2-1, with 8 bases lining up with TRBD1. The CDR3 has 14 residues. Germline-derived CDR1 and CDR2 are MRHNA and SNTAGT. The trim removed 4 bases at V and 5 bases at J, leaving 4 bases unmatched.

This clonotype was seen only a few times. The chain couples TRBV6-2 or TRBV6-3 to TRBJ2-1; D gene unclear. Trimming shortened V by 2 bases and J by 3 bases, and 23 bases separated the two germline ends. This CDR3 is 19 amino acids long. The germline V gene encodes CDR1 MNHEY and CDR2 SVGEGT. The CDR3 protein is CASSYEVSDSSQYYNEQFF. For the CDR3, the DNA is TGTGCCAGCAGTTACGAGGTCAGTGATTCATCCCAATACTACAATGAGCAGTTCTTC.

The table lists this clonotype with many counts. The chain links TRBV5-6 to TRBJ1-1; no reliable D call. Per germline, CDR1 SGHDT and CDR2 YYEEEE. V lost 1 base to trimming and J lost 4 bases, with 17 bases between them. There are 16 residues in the CDR3. The CDR3 protein is CASSLRVGFPPTEAFF. The CDR3 nucleotides read TGTGCCAGCAGCTTGAGGGTCGGATTTCCTCCCACTGAAGCTTTCTTT.

V usage is TRBV28 and J usage is TRBJ2-5; maybe TRBD1 (5 bases). With 6 bases removed from V and 5 bases from J, the gap between germline ends came to 13 bases. The CDR3 runs 13 residues. The germline V gene has CDR1 MDHEN and CDR2 SYDVKM. In DNA form, the CDR3 reads TGTGCCAGCAGACCTACAGGAGCGGAGACCCAGTACTTC. Amino acids: CASRPTGAETQYF.

This clonotype has at least ten counts. The chain is built from TRBV3-1 and TRBJ2-1; TRBD2 aligns across 12 bases. The V gene end was trimmed by 5 bases and the J gene end by 4 bases; junction bases not matched to a gene: 3. CDR3 length: 15 amino acids. Germline V CDR1 and CDR2: LGHDT, YNNKEL (reference sequence). The CDR3 protein is CASSVLAGGYNEQFF. Here the CDR3 DNA reads TGTGCCAGCAGCGTACTAGCGGGGGGTTACAATGAGCAGTTCTTC.

Note on this clonotype: A single base separates this from a much larger clone, so it may be a read error. V is TRBV5-1 and J is TRBJ2-7, with TRBD1 matching over 7 bases. Germline V gene lookup returns CDR1 SGHRS and CDR2 YFSETQ. This CDR3 contains 15 residues. Unmatched junction bases numbered 9, after V lost 4 bases and J lost 2 bases. For the CDR3, the DNA is TGCGCCAGCAGCCGCTGGGACAGTAAACCCTACGAGCAGTACTTC. Translation gives CASSRWDSKPYEQYF. Looking up the rest from reference TRBV5-1 and TRBJ2-7 gives the full variable domain: KAGVTQTPRYLIKTRGQQVTLSCSPISGHRSVSWYQQTPGQGLQFLFEYFSETQRNKGNFPGRFSGRQFSNSRSEMNVSTLELGDSALYLCASSRWDSKPYEQYFGPGTRLTVT.

CDR3 protein: CASSRDSRNGYTF. The CDR3 DNA reads TGTGCCAGCAGCAGGGACAGTCGTAATGGCTACACCTTC. The chain recombines TRBV3-1 with TRBJ1-2; 7 nucleotides line up with TRBD1. CDR3 length: 13 residues. Germline values: CDR1 LGHDT, CDR2 YNNKEL (reference sequence). V shed 5 bases and J 6 bases; nucleotides not matched to a gene: 6. Using reference TRBV3-1 and TRBJ1-2 for the parts outside the CDR3, the full variable domain is DTAVSQTPKYLVTQMGNDKSIKCEQNLGHDTMYWYKQDSKKFLKIMFSYNNKELIINETVPNRFSPKSPDKAHLNLHINSLELGDSAVYFCASSRDSRNGYTFGSGTRLTVV.

The chain has TRBV7-2 and TRBJ2-1; 11 bases are a match to TRBD2. V dropped 2 bases and J dropped 7; count of bases not matched to a gene: 7. Germline CDR1 is SGHTA and CDR2 is FQGNSA. The CDR3 consists of 16 residues. The CDR3 spells CASSLIASGRRNEQFF. In DNA form, the CDR3 reads TGTGCCAGCAGCTTAATTGCTAGCGGGAGGAGAAATGAGCAGTTCTTC. The full variable domain, rest sourced from reference TRBV7-2 and TRBJ2-1, is GAGVSQSPSNKVTEKGKDVELRCDPISGHTALYWYRQSLGQGLEFLIYFQGNSAPDKSGLPSDRFSAERTGGSVSTLTIQRTQQEDSAVYLCASSLIASGRRNEQFFGPGTRLTVL.

The chain is built from TRBV10-3 and TRBJ2-5; weak D call: TRBD1 (6 bases). V was shortened by 10 bases and J by 0 bases, with 9 bases between the two germline ends. The CDR3 sequence is 12 residues long. Germline CDR1 ENHRY, CDR2 SYGVKD. The chain's CDR3 is CASGQYQETQYF. The CDR3 nucleotides are TGTGCCAGCGGACAGTACCAAGAGACCCAGTACTTC.

This clonotype was detected only a few times. The V and J genes are TRBV5-1 and TRBJ2-7; 9 nucleotides align to TRBD1. The germline CDR1 and CDR2 sequences are SGHRS and YFSETQ. With V trimmed by 4 bases and J by 0 bases, 11 bases remained unmatched. CDR3 size: 17 residues. CDR3 DNA: TGCGCCAGCAGCAGCGGGACAGGGCGGTTAACCTCCTACGAGCAGTACTTC. It encodes CASSSGTGRLTSYEQYF.

This clonotype showed up just a few times. This chain uses TRBV11-2 with TRBJ2-7; 10 bases match TRBD1. CDR3 length: 19 residues. Trimming removed 3 bases from V and 1 base from J; junction bases left unmatched: 15. Germline V gene lookup returns CDR1 SGHAT and CDR2 FQNNGV. The CDR3 sequence: CASSFPLNMDRGMSYEQYF. The CDR3 nucleotides read TGTGCCAGCAGCTTTCCCCTCAATATGGACAGGGGGATGTCCTACGAGCAGTACTTC.

This clonotype has only a few counts. The gene calls are TRBV6-1 and TRBJ2-5; 8 bases align to TRBD2. This CDR3 contains 14 residues. V was clipped by 6 bases and J by 1 base; unmatched bases: 4. CDR1 is MNHNS and CDR2 is SASEGT in the germline V gene. CDR3 in amino acids: CASRPGGAQETQYF. The CDR3 DNA follows: TGTGCCAGCAGGCCCGGGGGGGCCCAAGAGACCCAGTACTTC.